This TCR beta chain appears in the sequencing data of a study of siplizumab effects on memory and regulatory T cells. The CDR3 is 14 residues long. Looked up from germline, CDR1 is WSHSY and CDR2 is SAAADI. V lost 4 bases, J lost 7 bases, and 7 bases stayed unmatched. The data were produced by immunoSEQ multiplex PCR, yet TCRdb's version contains in-frame clones alone and is incomplete. Found here are about 97,000 clones, about 90% of them singletons; the top ten hold around 1.1%. The sample was CD4+ T cells sorted from blood. The receptor was isolated from a human donor in good health. The chain uses TRBV10-2 and TRBJ1-5, with TRBD1 matching over 7 bases. The CDR3 DNA is TGCGCCAGCAGTGGCGACAGGGTTAACCAGCCCCAGCATTTT. This sequence encodes CASSGDRVNQPQHF.